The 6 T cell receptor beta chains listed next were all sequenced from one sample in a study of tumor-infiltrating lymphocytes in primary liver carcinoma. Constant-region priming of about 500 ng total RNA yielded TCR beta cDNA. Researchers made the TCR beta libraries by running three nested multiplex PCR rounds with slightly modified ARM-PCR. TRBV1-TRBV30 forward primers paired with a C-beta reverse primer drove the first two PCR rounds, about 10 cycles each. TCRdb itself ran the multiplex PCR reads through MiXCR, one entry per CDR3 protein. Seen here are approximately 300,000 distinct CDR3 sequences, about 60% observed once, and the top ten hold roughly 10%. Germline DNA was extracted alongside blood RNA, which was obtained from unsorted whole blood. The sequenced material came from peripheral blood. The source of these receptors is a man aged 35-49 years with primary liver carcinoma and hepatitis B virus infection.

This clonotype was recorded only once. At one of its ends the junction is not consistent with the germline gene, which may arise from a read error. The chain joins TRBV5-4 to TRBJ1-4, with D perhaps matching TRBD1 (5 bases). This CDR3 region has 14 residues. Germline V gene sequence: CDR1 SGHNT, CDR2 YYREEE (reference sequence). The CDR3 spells CASSLDKGREKLFF. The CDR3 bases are TGTGCCAGCAGCCTCGACAAGGGACGGGAAAAACTGTTCTTT.

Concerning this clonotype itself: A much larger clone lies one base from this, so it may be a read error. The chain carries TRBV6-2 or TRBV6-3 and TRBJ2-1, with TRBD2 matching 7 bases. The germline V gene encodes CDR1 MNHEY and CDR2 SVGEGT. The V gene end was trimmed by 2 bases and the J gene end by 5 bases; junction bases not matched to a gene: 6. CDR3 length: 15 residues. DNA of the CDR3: TGTGCCAGCAGTTACAAGGCTAGCGGAAACAATGAGCAGTTCTTC. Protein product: CASSYKASGNNEQFF.

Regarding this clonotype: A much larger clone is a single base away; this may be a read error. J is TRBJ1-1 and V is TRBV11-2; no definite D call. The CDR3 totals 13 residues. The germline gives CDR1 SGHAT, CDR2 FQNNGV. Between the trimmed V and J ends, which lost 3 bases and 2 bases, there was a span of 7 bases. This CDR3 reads CASSFGINTEAFF. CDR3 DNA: TGTGCCAGCAGCTTCGGAATAAACACTGAAGCTTTCTTT.

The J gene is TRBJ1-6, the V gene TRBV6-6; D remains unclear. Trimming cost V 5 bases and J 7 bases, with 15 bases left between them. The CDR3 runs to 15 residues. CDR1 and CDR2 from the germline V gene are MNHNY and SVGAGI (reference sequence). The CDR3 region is CASSKLGPSNSPLHF. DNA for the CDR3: TGTGCCAGCAGTAAACTCGGACCATCCAATTCACCCCTCCACTTT.

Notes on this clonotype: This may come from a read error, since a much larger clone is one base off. The CDR3 region is CASKAPGNTIYF. CDR3 in DNA: TGCGCCAGCAAGGCCCCTGGAAACACCATATATTTT. The chain carries TRBV10-2 and TRBJ1-3; D not certain. Germline CDR1 is WSHSY and CDR2 is SAAADI. V was trimmed by 7 bases and J by 2 bases, leaving 6 bases between them. The CDR3 is 12 residues long.

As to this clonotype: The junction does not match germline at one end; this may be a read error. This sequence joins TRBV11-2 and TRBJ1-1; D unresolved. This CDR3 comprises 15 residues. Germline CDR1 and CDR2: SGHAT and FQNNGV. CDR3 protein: CTSSLEWWTDTEAFF. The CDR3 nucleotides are TGTACCAGCAGCTTGGAGTGGTGGACGGACACTGAAGCTTTCTTT.